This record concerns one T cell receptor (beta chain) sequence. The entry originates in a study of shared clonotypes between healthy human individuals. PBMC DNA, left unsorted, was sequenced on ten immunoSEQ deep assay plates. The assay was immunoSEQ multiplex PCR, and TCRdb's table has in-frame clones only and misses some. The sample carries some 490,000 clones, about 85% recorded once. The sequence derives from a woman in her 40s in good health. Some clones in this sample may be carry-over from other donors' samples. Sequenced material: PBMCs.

The CDR3, as DNA: TGTGCCAGCAGCCAAGACAGGGCCGGAGAGACCCAGTACTTC. Translation gives CASSQDRAGETQYF. The rearrangement joins TRBV2 to TRBJ2-5, with 7 bases matching TRBD1. CDR3 length equals 14 residues. Trimming took 6 bases from V and 4 from J; bases not matched to a gene: 8. CDR1 and CDR2 from the germline V gene are SNHLY and FYNNEI.